The TCR beta chain described here comes from a study of T cells in Graves' hyperthyroidism and ophthalmopathy. Fresh 10 ml peripheral blood yielded PBMCs. This clonotype showed up many times. What was amplified from RNA transcripts were TCR beta CDR3 regions. First-round RT-PCR of the TCR CDR3 relied on the HTBI primer set. TCRdb recomputed calls from the multiplex PCR reads with MiXCR, one row per CDR3 protein. Of roughly 500,000 distinct CDR3 sequences in the sample, more than 15% were seen once. Trimming took 2 bases from V and 6 from J, leaving 7 bases between them. This CDR3 spans 13 amino acids. Germline V gives CDR1 KGHSH, CDR2 LQKENI.

The V and J genes are TRBV18 and TRBJ2-2; no clear D gene. The sample consisted of blood. This clonotype was obtained from a young woman with Graves' ophthalmopathy. The CDR3 region has the DNA TGTGCCAGCTCACCAAGGGAATCCGGGGAGCTGTTTTTT. Amino acid sequence: CASSPRESGELFF.